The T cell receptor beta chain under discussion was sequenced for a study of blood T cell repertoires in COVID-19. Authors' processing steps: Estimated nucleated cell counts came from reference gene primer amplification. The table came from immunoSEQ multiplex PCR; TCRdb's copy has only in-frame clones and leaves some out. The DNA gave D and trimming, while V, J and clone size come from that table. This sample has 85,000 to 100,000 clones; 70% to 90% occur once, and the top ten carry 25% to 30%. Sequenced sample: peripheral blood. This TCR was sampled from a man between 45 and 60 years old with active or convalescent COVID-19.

The CDR3 bases are TGTGCCAGCAGCTTAGCTCACGGTGCCTACGAGCAGTACTTC. Protein sequence: CASSLAHGAYEQYF. V gene TRBV11-2 combines with J gene TRBJ2-7; the D is unclear. The CDR3 spans 14 residues. Germline loops: CDR1 SGHAT, CDR2 FQNNGV. The V gene lost 1 base and the J gene lost 2 bases, with 9 bases spanning the gap.